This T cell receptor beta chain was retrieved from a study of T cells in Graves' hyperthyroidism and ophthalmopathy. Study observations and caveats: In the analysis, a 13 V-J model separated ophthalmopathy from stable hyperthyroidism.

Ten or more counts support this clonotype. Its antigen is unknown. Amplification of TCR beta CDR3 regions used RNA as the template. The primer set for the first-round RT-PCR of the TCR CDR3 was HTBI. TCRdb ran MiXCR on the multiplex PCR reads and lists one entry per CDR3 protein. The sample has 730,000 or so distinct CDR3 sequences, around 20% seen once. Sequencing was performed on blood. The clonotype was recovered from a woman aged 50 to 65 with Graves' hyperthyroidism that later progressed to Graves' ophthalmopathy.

The chain's CDR3 is CASSQDYRGPGNTIYF. CDR3 DNA sequence: TGTGCCAGCAGCCAAGACTACCGCGGCCCTGGAAACACCATATATTTT. J is TRBJ1-3 and V is TRBV3-1; D is uncertain. The CDR3 has 16 residues. V lost 0 bases and J 2 bases, leaving 11 bases between the germline ends. Germline V lookup: CDR1 LGHDT, CDR2 YNNKEL (reference sequence).